This record concerns one T cell receptor beta chain sequence. The assay used was immunoSEQ (version v3.0), run at survey level. Data came from immunoSEQ multiplex PCR; TCRdb stores just in-frame clones and leaves some out. This table has around 23,000 clones, around 79% appearing once. The sample belongs to a study of long-term antiretroviral therapy in people with HIV. V shed 4 bases and J 0 bases; nucleotides not matched to a gene: 7. The CDR3 is 17 amino acids. Germline V CDR1 and CDR2: MDHEN, SYDVKM. The TCR sequence derives from a man aged 45-65 years with HIV. The chain employs TRBV28 and TRBJ1-2; 11 nucleotides line up with TRBD1. The material was unsorted PBMCs, obtained 0.3 years after starting antiretroviral therapy. The CDR3 DNA follows: TGTGCCAGCAGTTCCGCCGGGACAGGGGGTTCTAACTATGGCTACACCTTC. Amino acid sequence: CASSSAGTGGSNYGYTF.